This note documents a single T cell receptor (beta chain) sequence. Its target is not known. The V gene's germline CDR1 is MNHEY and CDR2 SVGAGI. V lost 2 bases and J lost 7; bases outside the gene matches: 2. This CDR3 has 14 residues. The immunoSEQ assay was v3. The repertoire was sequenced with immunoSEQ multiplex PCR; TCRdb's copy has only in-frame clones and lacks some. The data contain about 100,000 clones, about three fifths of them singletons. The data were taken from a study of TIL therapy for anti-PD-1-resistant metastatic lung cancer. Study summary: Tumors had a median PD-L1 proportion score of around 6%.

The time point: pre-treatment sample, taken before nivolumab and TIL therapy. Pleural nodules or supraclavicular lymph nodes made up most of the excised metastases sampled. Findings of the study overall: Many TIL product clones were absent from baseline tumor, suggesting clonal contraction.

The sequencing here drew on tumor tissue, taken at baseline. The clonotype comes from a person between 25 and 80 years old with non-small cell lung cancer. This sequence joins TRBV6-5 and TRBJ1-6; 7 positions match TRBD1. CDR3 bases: TGTGCCAGCAGTTACACGGGACAGAATTCACCCCTCCACTTT. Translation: CASSYTGQNSPLHF.